This TCR beta chain was found in a study of T cell changes during pregnancy in multiple sclerosis (dated by TCRdb to about 2019). About the investigation overall: The study looked at changes in the T cell repertoire across pregnancy in women with multiple sclerosis.

Receptors were amplified or captured by the immunoSEQ multiplex PCR assay. Imported from immuneACCESS, the table was reduced by TCRdb to in-frame sequences with V and J called. These copies leave out some clones; in studies compared against another copy, an unresolved V gene accounts for under half, and the cause of the remainder is not known. This sample lists about 68,000 clones; 90% were detected once. In total, the top ten clones hold roughly 1.5% of the sample. A note on this clone: There is no known antigen for this receptor. No much larger clone exists at a distance of one base, and base qualities are not known.

This sequence was found in a female donor with multiple sclerosis, enrolled in a pregnancy study. The sample consisted of peripheral blood, taken in the third trimester of pregnancy.

The CDR3 sequence is CASSVGVRNTEAFF. The DNA sequence reads TGTGCCAGCAGCGTAGGTGTCAGGAACACTGAAGCTTTCTTT. The chain joins TRBV9 to TRBJ1-1; no D gene call is confident. V and J lose 0 bases and 1 base, and a span of 7 bases separates them. Spanning cysteine to phenylalanine, the CDR3 consists of 14 amino acids. Of all the DNA, just the CDR3 is kept, 42 bases in frame from base 1. For CDR1 and CDR2, the germline V gene lists SGDLS and YYNGEE.